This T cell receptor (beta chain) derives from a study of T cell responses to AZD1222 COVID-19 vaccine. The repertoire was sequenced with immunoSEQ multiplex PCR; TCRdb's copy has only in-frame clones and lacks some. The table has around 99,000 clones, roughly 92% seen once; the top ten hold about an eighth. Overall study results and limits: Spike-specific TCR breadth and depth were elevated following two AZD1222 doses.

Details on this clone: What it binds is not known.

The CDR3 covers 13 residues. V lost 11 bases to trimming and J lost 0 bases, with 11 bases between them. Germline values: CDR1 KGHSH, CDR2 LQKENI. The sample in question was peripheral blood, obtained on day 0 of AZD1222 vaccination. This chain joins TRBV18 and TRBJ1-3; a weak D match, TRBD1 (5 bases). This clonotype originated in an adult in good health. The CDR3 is CASKTGSGNTIYF. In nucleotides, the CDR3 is TGTGCCTCGAAAACAGGCTCTGGAAACACCATATATTTT.